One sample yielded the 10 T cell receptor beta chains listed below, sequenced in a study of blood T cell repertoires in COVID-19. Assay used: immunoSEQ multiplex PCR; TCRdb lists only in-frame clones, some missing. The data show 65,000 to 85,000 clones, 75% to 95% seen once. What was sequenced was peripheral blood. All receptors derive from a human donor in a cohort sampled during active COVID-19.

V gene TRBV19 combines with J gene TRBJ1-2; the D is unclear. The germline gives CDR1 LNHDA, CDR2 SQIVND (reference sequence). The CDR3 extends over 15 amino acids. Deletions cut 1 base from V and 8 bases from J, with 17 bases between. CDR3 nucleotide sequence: TGTGCCAGTAGTATAGGCCAACTCGTCCCCGGGGGCTACACCTTC. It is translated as CASSIGQLVPGGYTF.

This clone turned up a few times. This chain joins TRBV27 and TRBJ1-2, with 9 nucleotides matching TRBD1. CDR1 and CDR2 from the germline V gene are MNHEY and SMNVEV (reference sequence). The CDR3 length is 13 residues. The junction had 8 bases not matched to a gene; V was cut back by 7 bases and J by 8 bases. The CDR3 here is CASTPGQGGGYTF. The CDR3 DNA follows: TGTGCCAGCACCCCGGGACAGGGTGGCGGCTACACCTTC.

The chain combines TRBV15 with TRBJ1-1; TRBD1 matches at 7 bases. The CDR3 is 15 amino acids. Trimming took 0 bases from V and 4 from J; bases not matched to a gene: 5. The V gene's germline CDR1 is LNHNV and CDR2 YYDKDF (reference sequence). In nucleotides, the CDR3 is TGTGCCACCAGCAGAGATATTTCAGGGGGCACTGAAGCTTTCTTT. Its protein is CATSRDISGGTEAFF.

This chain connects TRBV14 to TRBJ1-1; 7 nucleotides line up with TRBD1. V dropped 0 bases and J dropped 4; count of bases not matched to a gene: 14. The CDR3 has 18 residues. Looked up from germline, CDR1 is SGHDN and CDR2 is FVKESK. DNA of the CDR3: TGTGCCAGCAGCCAAGATCCGGCCGCTGCCAGGGGGAGCACTGAAGCTTTCTTT. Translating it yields CASSQDPAAARGSTEAFF. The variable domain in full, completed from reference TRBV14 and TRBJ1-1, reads EAGVTQFPSHSVIEKGQTVTLRCDPISGHDNLYWYRRVMGKEIKFLLHFVKESKQDESGMPNNRFLAERTGGTYSTLKVQPAELEDSGVYFCASSQDPAAARGSTEAFFGQGTRLTVV.

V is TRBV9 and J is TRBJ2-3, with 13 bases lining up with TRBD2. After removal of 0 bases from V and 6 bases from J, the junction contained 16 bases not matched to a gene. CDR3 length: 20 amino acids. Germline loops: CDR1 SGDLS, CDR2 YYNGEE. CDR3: CASSVEGVSGLAGESDTQYF. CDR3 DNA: TGTGCCAGCAGCGTAGAGGGGGTTAGTGGACTAGCGGGGGAGTCGGATACGCAGTATTTT.

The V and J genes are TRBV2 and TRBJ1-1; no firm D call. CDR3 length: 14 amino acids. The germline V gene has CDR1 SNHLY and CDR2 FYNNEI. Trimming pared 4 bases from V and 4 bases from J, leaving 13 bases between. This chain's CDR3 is CASSVRPSGTEAFF. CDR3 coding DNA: TGTGCCAGCAGTGTGCGTCCTTCTGGCACTGAAGCTTTCTTT.

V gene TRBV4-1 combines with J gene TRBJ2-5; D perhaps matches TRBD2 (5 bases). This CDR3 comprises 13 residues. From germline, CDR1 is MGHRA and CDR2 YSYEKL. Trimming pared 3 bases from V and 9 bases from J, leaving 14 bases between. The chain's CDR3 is CASSQGILGAQYF. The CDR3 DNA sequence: TGCGCCAGCAGCCAGGGGATCCTCGGGGCCCAGTACTTC.

CDR3 DNA sequence: TGTGCCATCAGTGAGTCGATAAACCTAGGGGGCGAGCAGTACTTC. Its translation is CAISESINLGGEQYF. V is TRBV10-3 and J is TRBJ2-7, with D possibly being TRBD1 (6 bases). The V end was cut by 0 bases, the J end by 6 bases, with 15 bases between. Germline V gives CDR1 ENHRY, CDR2 SYGVKD. The CDR3 is 15 amino acids.

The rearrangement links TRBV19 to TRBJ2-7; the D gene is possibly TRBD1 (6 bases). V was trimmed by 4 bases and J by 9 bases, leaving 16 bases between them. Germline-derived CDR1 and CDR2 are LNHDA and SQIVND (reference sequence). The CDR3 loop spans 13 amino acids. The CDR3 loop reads CASSRAPGQGQYF. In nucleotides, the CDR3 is TGTGCCAGTAGTAGGGCCCCGGGACAAGGGCAGTACTTC. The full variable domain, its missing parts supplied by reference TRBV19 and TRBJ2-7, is DGGITQSPKYLFRKEGQNVTLSCEQNLNHDAMYWYRQDPGQGLRLIYYSQIVNDFQKGDIAEGYSVSREKKESFPLTVTSAQKNPTAFYLCASSRAPGQGQYFGPGTRLTVT.

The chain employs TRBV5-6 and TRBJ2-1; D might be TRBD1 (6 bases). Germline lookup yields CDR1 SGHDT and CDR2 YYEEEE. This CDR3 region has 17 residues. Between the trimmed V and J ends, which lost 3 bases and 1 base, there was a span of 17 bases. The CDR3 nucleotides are TGTGCCAGCAGCTCTTACAGGGTAACAAGGTCCTACAATGAGCAGTTCTTC. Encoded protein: CASSSYRVTRSYNEQFF.